This TCR beta chain came from a study of T cell responses to AZD1222 COVID-19 vaccine. Study findings and constraints: Donors, mostly white British, included more females; clonal diversity was possibly underestimated. Two doses of AZD1222 preceded a rise in Spike-specific TCR breadth and depth.

Sequencing used immunoSEQ multiplex PCR; TCRdb keeps in-frame clones, though not all of them. The top ten hold about 4.5% of the sample, which has under 200,000 clones, about 91% seen once. The germline gives CDR1 SGHAT, CDR2 FQNNGV. V was clipped by 6 bases and J by 1 base, with 6 bases between them. The CDR3 loop spans 12 amino acids. A word on this clone: Its antigen is currently unknown.

The rearrangement links TRBV11-2 to TRBJ1-1; TRBD1 might be the D (5 bases). This sequence originates from an adult in good health. Sequencing used peripheral blood, obtained on day 0 of MenACWY control vaccination. DNA for the CDR3: TGTGCCAGCAGTCAGGGGAACACTGAAGCTTTCTTT. It codes for CASSQGNTEAFF.